Listed here are 25 T cell receptor beta chains from one sample, sequenced in a study of T cells in Graves' hyperthyroidism and ophthalmopathy. RNA transcripts gave rise to amplified TCR beta CDR3 regions. The HTBI primer set drove a first-round RT-PCR of the TCR CDR3. TCRdb re-called the multiplex PCR reads with MiXCR, one entry per CDR3 protein. The sample holds a few hundred thousand distinct CDR3 sequences; approximately 14% are singletons and the top ten take approximately 7.4%. The specimen was blood. All receptors derive from a woman in her twenties or thirties with Graves' hyperthyroidism.

This clonotype was seen at least ten times. The V gene is TRBV7-7, the J gene TRBJ2-2; 9 bases line up with TRBD1. V was clipped by 4 bases and J by 7 bases; unmatched bases: 4. The CDR3 spans 14 residues. Germline V gene sequence: CDR1 SSHAT, CDR2 FNYEAQ (reference sequence). The DNA of the CDR3 is TGTGCCAGCAGCTCACAGGGGGCAAGCGGGGAGCTGTTTTTT. As protein: CASSSQGASGELFF.

This clonotype showed up many times. The chain uses TRBV6-2 or TRBV6-3 and TRBJ2-7; 8 nucleotides agree with TRBD1. The V and J ends lost 6 bases and 3 bases, in that order; junction bases with no gene match: 7. This CDR3 region has 14 residues. CDR1 MNHEY and CDR2 SVGEGT come from the germline V gene. CDR3 region: CASRRGQGVYEQYF. The CDR3 DNA sequence: TGTGCCAGCAGACGAGGACAGGGAGTCTACGAGCAGTACTTC.

This clonotype was counted many times. The chain has TRBV6-2 or TRBV6-3 and TRBJ2-1; D may correspond to TRBD1 or TRBD2 (5 bases each). With 4 bases removed from V and 5 bases from J, the gap between germline ends came to 12 bases. From germline, CDR1 is MNHEY and CDR2 SVGEGT. This CDR3 region has 14 residues. The CDR3 here is CASSSPGPNNEQFF. Here the CDR3 DNA reads TGTGCCAGCAGTTCGCCGGGACCTAACAATGAGCAGTTCTTC.

This clonotype showed up many times. The CDR3, as DNA: TGTGCCTGGAGGGGGTGGGCAGCCTACGAGCAGTACTTC. Protein sequence: CAWRGWAAYEQYF. This rearrangement joins TRBV30 to TRBJ2-7; D remains unclear. The CDR3 is 13 residues long. Germline V CDR1 and CDR2: GTSNPN, SVGIG (reference sequence). Trimming took 3 bases from V and 2 from J, leaving 11 bases between them. The variable domain in full, with the rest retrieved from reference TRBV30 and TRBJ2-7, is SQTIHQWPATLVQPVGSPLSLECTVEGTSNPNLYWYRQAAGRGLQLLFYSVGIGQISSEVPQNLSASRPQDRQFILSSKKLLLSDSGFYLCAWRGWAAYEQYFGPGTRLTVT.

This rearrangement joins TRBV28 to TRBJ1-1; 9 bases map to TRBD1. V was clipped by 6 bases and J by 6 bases; unmatched bases: 2. This CDR3 region has 12 residues. Germline CDR1 and CDR2: MDHEN and SYDVKM. The CDR3 reads CASRWTGAEAFF. CDR3 sequence (DNA): TGTGCCAGCAGGTGGACAGGGGCTGAAGCTTTCTTT.

This clonotype has a count of ten or more. The chain recombines TRBV6-6 with TRBJ1-2; TRBD1 might be the D (5 bases). The V gene lost 6 bases and the J gene lost 1 base, with 18 bases spanning the gap. The CDR3 is made up of 16 amino acids. CDR1 MNHNY and CDR2 SVGAGI come from the germline V gene (reference sequence). CDR3 nucleotides: TGTGCCAGCAGCTACCCGAGGGGAGGGAATAACTATGGCTACACCTTC. Translation: CASSYPRGGNNYGYTF.

The J gene is TRBJ2-2, the V gene TRBV7-3, with 10 bases identical to TRBD2. The CDR3 has 14 residues. Germline V gene lookup returns CDR1 SGHTA and CDR2 FQGTGA. Unmatched junction bases numbered 2, after V lost 5 bases and J lost 5 bases. CDR3 amino acids: CASSRTSGTGELFF. CDR3 nucleotides: TGTGCCAGCAGCCGGACTAGCGGAACCGGGGAGCTGTTTTTT.

This rearrangement joins TRBV5-1 to TRBJ2-6, with D uncertain. CDR1 and CDR2 from the germline V gene are SGHRS and YFSETQ. V lost 6 bases and J 1 base, leaving 17 bases between the germline ends. This CDR3 is 17 amino acids long. CDR3 DNA: TGCGCCAGCACTGGGGAAGGGTATTCGTCTGGGGCCAACGTCCTGACTTTC. The encoded protein is CASTGEGYSSGANVLTF.

This clonotype showed up just a few times. The chain combines TRBV6-5 with TRBJ1-3; D gene unclear. There are 14 residues in the CDR3. Germline values: CDR1 MNHEY, CDR2 SVGAGI. Trimming shortened V by 4 bases and J by 4 bases, and 11 bases separated the two germline ends. The CDR3 sequence is CASSSGVGGNTIYF. The DNA for the CDR3 is TGTGCCAGCAGTTCGGGTGTCGGGGGAAACACCATATATTTT.

This clonotype was seen ten or more times. The V and J genes are TRBV29-1 and TRBJ2-1, with D perhaps matching TRBD1 (6 bases). Germline CDR1 and CDR2: SQVTM and ANQGSEA. V lost 6 bases and J lost 1, with 10 bases in between. There are 13 residues in the CDR3. Here the CDR3 reads CSVVRGSYNEQFF. The CDR3 nucleotides are TGCAGCGTGGTAAGGGGGTCCTACAATGAGCAGTTCTTC.

In its sample, this clonotype was seen many times. V gene TRBV18 combines with J gene TRBJ2-4; 8 nucleotides match TRBD1. Trimming cost V 3 bases and J 1 base; bases outside gene matches: 5. This CDR3 is built from 16 residues. Germline V gives CDR1 KGHSH, CDR2 LQKENI. The CDR3 nucleotides are TGTGCCAGCTCACCGACAGGGGACGCGGCCAAAAACATTCAGTACTTC. Translated: CASSPTGDAAKNIQYF.

This clonotype occurred many times. This sequence joins TRBV19 and TRBJ2-7, with 8 nucleotides matching TRBD2. The CDR3 contains 18 residues. V dropped 5 bases and J dropped 2; count of bases not matched to a gene: 17. Germline-derived CDR1 and CDR2 are LNHDA and SQIVND (reference sequence). The CDR3 bases are TGTGCCAGTAGTCTCCGGGGGGCTTACGGGAGGGCCACCTACGAGCAGTACTTC. Protein sequence: CASSLRGAYGRATYEQYF.

The chain has TRBV7-2 and TRBJ2-2; the D is unclear. V was cut by 5 bases and J by 1 base, with 5 bases left in between. Germline V lookup: CDR1 SGHTA, CDR2 FQGNSA. This CDR3 region has 13 residues. The CDR3 sequence is CASSIMNTGELFF. DNA for the CDR3: TGTGCCAGCAGCATAATGAACACCGGGGAGCTGTTTTTT.

This clonotype was counted only a few times. The rearrangement links TRBV10-2 to TRBJ1-4; no clear D. Trimming stripped 6 bases from V and 0 bases from J, with 8 bases between. The CDR3 length is 14 residues. Germline lookup yields CDR1 WSHSY and CDR2 SAAADI. CDR3 sequence (DNA): TGCGCCAGCAGAATGCTTGCAACTAATGAAAAACTGTTTTTT. Its protein product is CASRMLATNEKLFF.

Ten or more counts support this clonotype. The chain joins TRBV7-3 to TRBJ2-1; no clear D gene. With 3 bases removed from V and 6 bases from J, the gap between germline ends came to 12 bases. The CDR3 length is 14 residues. CDR1 and CDR2 from the germline V gene are SGHTA and FQGTGA. This chain's CDR3 is CASSFEPVGNEQFF. The CDR3 DNA sequence: TGTGCCAGCAGCTTCGAACCCGTGGGCAATGAGCAGTTCTTC.

This clonotype was counted at least ten times. This chain links TRBV3-1 with TRBJ1-1, with unresolved D. The CDR3 has 14 amino acids. V was clipped by 5 bases and J by 3 bases, with 13 bases between them. Germline V gene lookup returns CDR1 LGHDT and CDR2 YNNKEL (reference sequence). The CDR3 DNA sequence: TGTGCCAGCAGCGCCCGACGGGGATACACTGAAGCTTTCTTT. Protein sequence: CASSARRGYTEAFF.

Many counts were recorded for this clonotype. The rearrangement uses TRBV2 and TRBJ2-5; no definite D call. Germline values: CDR1 SNHLY, CDR2 FYNNEI. This CDR3 is 12 amino acids long. V dropped 1 base and J dropped 5 bases, with 5 bases sitting between them. The CDR3 is CASSEGVETQYF. The CDR3 nucleotides are TGTGCCAGCAGTGAAGGGGTCGAGACCCAGTACTTC.

This clonotype was seen a single time. One base away lies a much larger clone, so this may be a sequencing read error. V and J are TRBV18 and TRBJ2-5; D is ambiguous. CDR1 is KGHSH and CDR2 is LQKENI in the germline V gene. The CDR3 extends over 15 amino acids. V dropped 2 bases and J dropped 5 bases, with 15 bases sitting between them. Here the CDR3 reads CASSPRRAKGETQYF. CDR3 nucleotides: TGTGCCAGCTCACCAAGACGGGCGAAAGGCGAGACCCAGTACTTC.

V is TRBV9 and J is TRBJ1-2; no reliable D call. With 2 bases removed from V and 4 bases from J, the gap between germline ends came to 6 bases. The germline gives CDR1 SGDLS, CDR2 YYNGEE. The CDR3 is made up of 12 amino acids. As DNA, the CDR3 is TGTGCCAGCAGCGTCACAAGCTATGGCTACACCTTC. It is translated as CASSVTSYGYTF.

At least ten counts were recorded for this clonotype. The chain is built from TRBV7-2 and TRBJ2-1; D unresolved. CDR3 length: 15 residues. Between the trimmed V and J ends, which lost 1 base and 6 bases, there was a span of 13 bases. Germline loops: CDR1 SGHTA, CDR2 FQGNSA. CDR3 protein: CASSLVGSAFNEQFF. The CDR3 DNA is TGTGCCAGCAGCTTAGTAGGGTCCGCTTTCAATGAGCAGTTCTTC.

In this sample, this clonotype turned up many times. The V gene is TRBV2, the J gene TRBJ2-7, with D possibly TRBD2 on 6 matching bases. This CDR3 comprises 14 residues. V was pared by 5 bases and J by 2 bases, with 13 bases between. Germline loops: CDR1 SNHLY, CDR2 FYNNEI. CDR3 nucleotides: TGTGCCAGCAGTCGGGGGACTCCCGCCTACGAGCAGTACTTC. It encodes CASSRGTPAYEQYF.

The V gene is TRBV6-1, the J gene TRBJ1-1; no reliable D call. V lost 2 bases to trimming and J lost 2 bases, with 9 bases between them. There are 14 residues in the CDR3. The germline V gene encodes CDR1 MNHNS and CDR2 SASEGT. The CDR3 sequence: CASSEPAVNTEAFF. The DNA of the CDR3 is TGTGCCAGCAGTGAACCGGCAGTTAACACTGAAGCTTTCTTT.

This clonotype came up many times. The chain joins TRBV5-1 to TRBJ2-7; D is uncertain. The germline gives CDR1 SGHRS, CDR2 YFSETQ. The CDR3 contains 13 residues. Trimming shortened V by 3 bases and J by 4 bases, and 11 bases separated the two germline ends. The CDR3 DNA reads as TGCGCCAGCAGCTACCTGTCCCGGTACGAGCAGTACTTC. Protein: CASSYLSRYEQYF.

The gene calls are TRBV7-9 and TRBJ2-6, with D possibly TRBD2 on 5 matching bases. CDR1 and CDR2 from the germline V gene are SEHNR and FQNEAQ (reference sequence). CDR3 length: 21 amino acids. With 4 bases removed from V and 1 base from J, the gap between germline ends came to 26 bases. As DNA, the CDR3 is TGTGCCAGCAGCTCCCCTTTAACCCGAACAGCCGGAGGATCTGGGGCCAACGTCCTGACTTTC. Translating gives CASSSPLTRTAGGSGANVLTF.

This clonotype was seen many times. The V gene is TRBV18, the J gene TRBJ2-7, with D perhaps TRBD1 or TRBD2 (5 bases each). Trimming removed 1 base at V and 2 bases at J, with 15 bases between. Germline-derived CDR1 and CDR2 are KGHSH and LQKENI. The CDR3 is 16 amino acids. CDR3 sequence reads: CASSPLSVGETYEQYF. In nucleotides, the CDR3 is TGTGCCAGCTCACCACTGTCCGTAGGGGAGACCTACGAGCAGTACTTC. The entire variable domain, with the rest obtained from reference TRBV18 and TRBJ2-7, is as follows: NAGVMQNPRHLVRRRGQEARLRCSPMKGHSHVYWYRQLPEEGLKFMVYLQKENIIDESGMPKERFSAEFPKEGPSILRIQQVVRGDSAAYFCASSPLSVGETYEQYFGPGTRLTVT.